This is a list of T cell receptor beta chains from one sample in a study of blood T cell repertoires in COVID-19. The repertoire was sequenced with immunoSEQ multiplex PCR; TCRdb's copy has only in-frame clones and lacks some. The sample shows some 150,000 clones, more than 80% of them seen only once. Input material: PBMCs or T cells enriched from blood (not recorded which). The receptors here all came from a woman aged 18-29 years who had been exposed to COVID-19. CDR3s include the opening cysteine and the closing phenylalanine or tryptophan. The D gene is left open where the match is weak. Clone size is given for some rows only: seen once, a few or many times, or a class if the clone is expanded.

j_call: TRBJ2-5
d_call: TRBD2
v_call: TRBV6-4
clone_size: .
cdr3_nt: TGTGCCAGCAGCAGGACTAGCGGGTTGGGAGAGACCCAGTACTTC
cdr3_aa: CASSRTSGLGETQYF

j_call: TRBJ2-5
d_call: TRBD2
v_call: TRBV12-5
clone_size: .
cdr3_nt: TGTGCTAGTGGTTTTCAAGCGGGAGGACGGGAGACCCAGTACTTC
cdr3_aa: CASGFQAGGRETQYF

j_call: TRBJ1-1
d_call: .
v_call: TRBV18
clone_size: .
cdr3_nt: TGTGCCAGCTCACCAATGGAGATGAACACTGAAGCTTTCTTT
cdr3_aa: CASSPMEMNTEAFF

j_call: TRBJ2-7
d_call: TRBD1
v_call: TRBV24-1
clone_size: .
cdr3_nt: TGTGCCACCAGTGATACAGGGGGCGTGGGGGAGCAGTACTTC
cdr3_aa: CATSDTGGVGEQYF

j_call: TRBJ1-6
d_call: .
v_call: TRBV6-5
clone_size: .
cdr3_nt: TGTGCCAGCAGAAGGACAGATAATTCACCCCTCCACTTT
cdr3_aa: CASRRTDNSPLHF

j_call: TRBJ2-4
d_call: TRBD1
v_call: TRBV29-1
clone_size: .
cdr3_nt: TGCAGCGGAAGTGGGACAGGGGAAAACATTCAGTACTTC
cdr3_aa: CSGSGTGENIQYF

j_call: TRBJ2-3
d_call: TRBD1
v_call: TRBV10-3
clone_size: .
cdr3_nt: TGTGCCATCGGAACCCAACCACAGGGGGCAACAGATACGCAGTATTTT
cdr3_aa: CAIGTQPQGATDTQYF

j_call: TRBJ2-7
d_call: .
v_call: TRBV15
clone_size: .
cdr3_nt: TGTGCCACCAGGGGGGGACACGAGCAGTACTTC
cdr3_aa: CATRGGHEQYF

j_call: TRBJ1-5
d_call: TRBD1
v_call: TRBV27
clone_size: .
cdr3_nt: TGTGCCAGCAGGGAGGACAGGTACCATCAGCCCCAGCATTTT
cdr3_aa: CASREDRYHQPQHF

j_call: TRBJ2-7
d_call: .
v_call: TRBV2
clone_size: .
cdr3_nt: TGTGCCAGCAGTGATGAGAGCTCCTACGAGCAGTACTTC
cdr3_aa: CASSDESSYEQYF

j_call: TRBJ2-4
d_call: .
v_call: TRBV28
clone_size: .
cdr3_nt: TGTGCCAGCAGTTTATACATCGTAGCCAAAAACATTCAGTACTTC
cdr3_aa: CASSLYIVAKNIQYF

j_call: TRBJ2-2
d_call: .
v_call: TRBV14
clone_size: once
cdr3_nt: TGTGCCAGCAGCAGACAGAACACCGGGGAGCTGTTTTTT
cdr3_aa: CASSRQNTGELFF

j_call: TRBJ1-6
d_call: .
v_call: TRBV27
clone_size: .
cdr3_nt: TGTGCCAGCAAAGAGGGCGGTAATTCACCCCTCCACTTT
cdr3_aa: CASKEGGNSPLHF

j_call: TRBJ1-6
d_call: TRBD1
v_call: TRBV30
clone_size: .
cdr3_nt: TGTGCCTGGAGCCGGGACAGATCGATACCCCTCCACTTT
cdr3_aa: CAWSRDRSIPLHF

j_call: TRBJ1-1
d_call: .
v_call: TRBV10-3
clone_size: .
cdr3_nt: TGTGCCATCAGTGCCACAGGGACGGGGACTGAAGCTTTCTTT
cdr3_aa: CAISATGTGTEAFF

j_call: TRBJ1-4
d_call: .
v_call: TRBV27
clone_size: .
cdr3_nt: TGTGCCAGCAGTCTCAACAGGGTTACTAATGAAAAACTGTTTTTT
cdr3_aa: CASSLNRVTNEKLFF

j_call: TRBJ2-5
d_call: .
v_call: TRBV7-7
clone_size: .
cdr3_nt: TGTGCCAGCAGCCACATTGGAGCGGTCCAAGAGACCCAGTACTTC
cdr3_aa: CASSHIGAVQETQYF

j_call: TRBJ1-1
d_call: .
v_call: TRBV7-2
clone_size: .
cdr3_nt: TGTGCCAGCAGCTTAGGGGAGGGGGAGTTAGAAGCTTTCTTT
cdr3_aa: CASSLGEGELEAFF

j_call: TRBJ2-4
d_call: .
v_call: TRBV5-1
clone_size: .
cdr3_nt: TGCGCCAGCAATCACGAGACACCAAAAAACATTCAGTACTTC
cdr3_aa: CASNHETPKNIQYF

j_call: TRBJ2-7
d_call: TRBD1
v_call: TRBV7-8
clone_size: .
cdr3_nt: TGTGCCAGCAGCTCCGGGACAGGCTACTACGAGCAGTACTTC
cdr3_aa: CASSSGTGYYEQYF

j_call: TRBJ2-6
d_call: .
v_call: TRBV30
clone_size: .
cdr3_nt: TGTGCCTTGCGGGGACAGAGCTCTGGGGCCAACGTCCTGACTTTC
cdr3_aa: CALRGQSSGANVLTF

j_call: TRBJ2-1
d_call: TRBD2
v_call: TRBV7-9
clone_size: .
cdr3_nt: TGTGCCAGCAGCGCCGGGACTAGCGGGAACCATGAGCAGTTCTTC
cdr3_aa: CASSAGTSGNHEQFF

j_call: TRBJ2-7
d_call: TRBD1
v_call: TRBV7-9
clone_size: .
cdr3_nt: TGTGCCACAGAGACAGGGGGCCTTTACGAGCAGTACTTC
cdr3_aa: CATETGGLYEQYF

j_call: TRBJ2-3
d_call: TRBD2
v_call: TRBV2
clone_size: .
cdr3_nt: TGTGCCAGCAGTGGGACTAGCGGGAGTCCAGATACGCAGTATTTT
cdr3_aa: CASSGTSGSPDTQYF

j_call: TRBJ1-3
d_call: .
v_call: TRBV30
clone_size: .
cdr3_nt: TGTGCCTGGAGGAACGACTTTAAGCGGAGAAACACCATATATTTT
cdr3_aa: CAWRNDFKRRNTIYF

j_call: TRBJ2-7
d_call: .
v_call: TRBV11-2
clone_size: .
cdr3_nt: TGTGCCAGCAGCTTAGATTCAGGCCTCTCCTACGAGCAGTACTTC
cdr3_aa: CASSLDSGLSYEQYF

j_call: TRBJ2-5
d_call: TRBD1
v_call: TRBV12-5
clone_size: once
cdr3_nt: TGTGCTAGTGCCCTCGACAGGGGGCCAGCAGAGACCCAGTACTTC
cdr3_aa: CASALDRGPAETQYF

j_call: TRBJ2-7
d_call: TRBD2
v_call: TRBV18
clone_size: .
cdr3_nt: TGTGCCAGCTCACCGTCCGGAGTGGGAGGGCCCGAGCAGTACTTC
cdr3_aa: CASSPSGVGGPEQYF

j_call: TRBJ2-6
d_call: TRBD2
v_call: TRBV10-3
clone_size: .
cdr3_nt: TGTGCCATCAGAGGGGGAAGGACTAGCGGCGTGCGGGGAAGGGACTCTGGGGCCAACGTCCTGACTTTC
cdr3_aa: CAIRGGRTSGVRGRDSGANVLTF

j_call: TRBJ1-2
d_call: .
v_call: TRBV30
clone_size: .
cdr3_nt: TGTGCCTGGGACAGGCTATATGGCTACACCTTC
cdr3_aa: CAWDRLYGYTF

j_call: TRBJ2-3
d_call: TRBD2
v_call: TRBV30
clone_size: once
cdr3_nt: TGTGCCTGGAGTGTGGGACTAGCGGGAGTAACGTCAGATACGCAGTATTTT
cdr3_aa: CAWSVGLAGVTSDTQYF

j_call: TRBJ1-1
d_call: .
v_call: TRBV3-1/TRBV3-2
clone_size: .
cdr3_nt: TGTGCCAGCACTATTACAGGGAGCCCAGCTTTCTTT
cdr3_aa: CASTITGSPAFF

j_call: TRBJ2-1
d_call: .
v_call: TRBV5-1
clone_size: .
cdr3_nt: TGCGCCAGCAGCTTGGGTGGGAGCCAATACAATGAGCAGTTCTTC
cdr3_aa: CASSLGGSQYNEQFF

j_call: TRBJ2-7
d_call: TRBD1
v_call: TRBV14
clone_size: .
cdr3_nt: TGTGCCAGCAGCCAAGGGGACAGGGTAACCTACGAGCAGTACTTC
cdr3_aa: CASSQGDRVTYEQYF

j_call: TRBJ1-6
d_call: .
v_call: TRBV7-8
clone_size: once
cdr3_nt: TGTGCCAGCAGCTTAGATCGGAGCTCCTATAATTCACCCCTCCACTTT
cdr3_aa: CASSLDRSSYNSPLHF

j_call: TRBJ1-2
d_call: TRBD1
v_call: TRBV6-4
clone_size: .
cdr3_nt: TGTGCCAGCAGTGACTCGACGCAGGGACAGAGTTATGGCTACACCTTC
cdr3_aa: CASSDSTQGQSYGYTF

j_call: TRBJ1-2
d_call: TRBD1
v_call: TRBV28
clone_size: .
cdr3_nt: TGTGCCAGCTCCGACGGGACAGGGGCTAACTATGGCTACACCTTC
cdr3_aa: CASSDGTGANYGYTF

j_call: TRBJ2-7
d_call: .
v_call: TRBV7-6
clone_size: .
cdr3_nt: TGTGCCAGCAGCTTGTTGTCAGGGGCTTCTTACGAGCAGTACTTC
cdr3_aa: CASSLLSGASYEQYF

j_call: TRBJ1-5
d_call: TRBD1
v_call: TRBV2
clone_size: .
cdr3_nt: TGTGCCAGCGGGTTCAGACAGGGGGATCAGCCCCAGCATTTT
cdr3_aa: CASGFRQGDQPQHF

j_call: TRBJ1-6
d_call: .
v_call: TRBV7-8
clone_size: .
cdr3_nt: TGTGCCAGCAGCCCGGGGGGGGGAGGGTATTCACCCCTCCACTTT
cdr3_aa: CASSPGGGGYSPLHF

j_call: TRBJ1-2
d_call: .
v_call: TRBV9
clone_size: .
cdr3_nt: TGTGCCAGCACCCTATCGACCGAGGGCGGTGGCTACACCTTC
cdr3_aa: CASTLSTEGGGYTF

j_call: TRBJ2-7
d_call: TRBD1
v_call: TRBV27
clone_size: .
cdr3_nt: TGTGCCAGCAGTCCAGGACAGGTCCTCTCCTACGAGCAGTACTTC
cdr3_aa: CASSPGQVLSYEQYF

j_call: TRBJ1-2
d_call: .
v_call: TRBV3-1/TRBV3-2
clone_size: .
cdr3_nt: TGTGCCAGCAGCCAAGCAATCTATGGCTACACCTTC
cdr3_aa: CASSQAIYGYTF

j_call: TRBJ2-3
d_call: TRBD2
v_call: TRBV6-2/TRBV6-3
clone_size: .
cdr3_nt: TGTGCCAGCAGTTTCCCACTAGCGTATACGCAGTATTTT
cdr3_aa: CASSFPLAYTQYF

j_call: TRBJ1-5
d_call: TRBD1
v_call: TRBV6-5
clone_size: .
cdr3_nt: TGTGCCAGCAGCCAGGACAGGGGGAATCAGCCCCAGCATTTT
cdr3_aa: CASSQDRGNQPQHF

j_call: TRBJ2-7
d_call: TRBD2
v_call: TRBV7-8
clone_size: .
cdr3_nt: TGTGCCAGCAGCTCCCAAGGGAGGACTAGCGGAGCCTCCTACGAGCAGTACTTC
cdr3_aa: CASSSQGRTSGASYEQYF

j_call: TRBJ2-7
d_call: TRBD1
v_call: TRBV28
clone_size: .
cdr3_nt: TGTGCCAGCAGACCTGGACAGGGGGGGGAATACGAGCAGTACTTC
cdr3_aa: CASRPGQGGEYEQYF

j_call: TRBJ1-2
d_call: TRBD1
v_call: TRBV5-1
clone_size: .
cdr3_nt: TGCGCCAGCAGCCAGTCACTTGGACAGGGTAACTATGGCTACACCTTC
cdr3_aa: CASSQSLGQGNYGYTF

j_call: TRBJ2-7
d_call: TRBD1
v_call: TRBV11-2
clone_size: .
cdr3_nt: TGTGCCAGCAGCCCGACAGGGATAAGTCGCGACGAGCAGTACTTC
cdr3_aa: CASSPTGISRDEQYF

j_call: TRBJ1-5
d_call: .
v_call: TRBV19
clone_size: .
cdr3_nt: TGTGCCAGTAGTATAGCTCATTATATACGGGGCAATCAGCCCCAGCATTTT
cdr3_aa: CASSIAHYIRGNQPQHF

j_call: TRBJ2-7
d_call: TRBD2
v_call: TRBV15
clone_size: few
cdr3_nt: TGTGCCACCGGACATATAGCGGGAGGGATCTACGAGCAGTACTTC
cdr3_aa: CATGHIAGGIYEQYF

j_call: TRBJ1-1
d_call: .
v_call: TRBV9
clone_size: .
cdr3_nt: TGTGCCAGCAGCGTAGTAGAACACGGCAGGCCTGAAGCTTTCTTT
cdr3_aa: CASSVVEHGRPEAFF

j_call: TRBJ2-7
d_call: TRBD2
v_call: TRBV5-1
clone_size: once
cdr3_nt: TGCGCCAGCAGCTTGTTGAGGGAGGGCCCCTACGAGCAGTACTTC
cdr3_aa: CASSLLREGPYEQYF

j_call: TRBJ2-7
d_call: TRBD1
v_call: TRBV5-1
clone_size: once
cdr3_nt: TGCGCCAGCAGCTTGGGACAGGGAAGGGGAGACGAGCAGTACTTC
cdr3_aa: CASSLGQGRGDEQYF

j_call: TRBJ2-5
d_call: .
v_call: TRBV3-1/TRBV3-2
clone_size: .
cdr3_nt: TGTGCCAGCAGCCCCTGGGCAGGTCCAACTGGGGAGACCCAGTACTTC
cdr3_aa: CASSPWAGPTGETQYF

j_call: TRBJ1-2
d_call: .
v_call: TRBV7-2
clone_size: .
cdr3_nt: TGTGCCAGCAGCCTACTCTCCTATGGCTACACCTTC
cdr3_aa: CASSLLSYGYTF

j_call: TRBJ2-7
d_call: .
v_call: TRBV10-3
clone_size: .
cdr3_nt: TGTGCCATCAAAGTCAGCGGGTCCCACGAGCAGTACTTC
cdr3_aa: CAIKVSGSHEQYF

j_call: TRBJ2-2
d_call: .
v_call: TRBV28
clone_size: .
cdr3_nt: TGTGCCAGCAGTTTATGGGGGGGTAGGACCGGGGAGCTGTTTTTT
cdr3_aa: CASSLWGGRTGELFF

j_call: TRBJ1-6
d_call: .
v_call: TRBV7-8
clone_size: .
cdr3_nt: TGTGCCAGCAGCTTAAACAGCGGTTCACCCCTCCACTTT
cdr3_aa: CASSLNSGSPLHF

j_call: TRBJ1-2
d_call: TRBD1
v_call: TRBV2
clone_size: .
cdr3_nt: TGTGCCAGCAGTCCGTCGATAACAGGGGTCGTCTATGGCTACACCTTC
cdr3_aa: CASSPSITGVVYGYTF